Listed below are T cell receptor beta chains from one sample, sequenced in a study of cytomegalovirus exposure and HLA in healthy donors. The assay was immunoSEQ multiplex PCR, and TCRdb's table has in-frame clones only and misses some. The sample records about 160,000 clones, roughly 85% being singletons. Sequenced material: PBMCs. The receptors were gathered from a woman between 45 and 60 years old in good health and CMV-seronegative. Each CDR3 is given without its conserved first and last residue.

J gene | V gene | CDR3 protein
TRBJ1-5 | TRBV28 | ASRKPGQGERNQPQH
TRBJ2-7 | TRBV4-3 | ASSQQRTGWAYEQY
TRBJ1-5 | TRBV28 | ASSLWDRVVEPQH
TRBJ1-4 | TRBV30 | AWSPRGLGPNEKLF
TRBJ2-5 | TRBV4-2 | ASSPERELKTQY
TRBJ1-1 | TRBV29-1 | SVEGQTNTEAF
TRBJ1-2 | TRBV7-2 | ASSLAEAVSNYGYT
TRBJ2-3 | TRBV7-2 | ASSSSGGPRDTQY
TRBJ2-1 | TRBV5-6 | ASSFFPSGSVEQF
TRBJ2-5 | TRBV5-6 | ASSLNPSGYQETQY
TRBJ2-7 | TRBV27 | ASSTGTGGRSEQY
TRBJ1-1 | TRBV10-1 | ASNDRVNTEAF
TRBJ1-1 | TRBV4-3 | ASSQNKAMNTEAF
TRBJ2-7 | TRBV19 | ASSLISISPTGQRYEQY
TRBJ2-5 | TRBV5-4 | ASGGGPRAQETQY
TRBJ2-2 | TRBV28 | ASSHPGQGAVAGELF
TRBJ2-5 | TRBV6-1 | ASSENAGGQETQY
TRBJ1-2 | TRBV7-3 | ASSPRLGDGYT
TRBJ2-1 | TRBV14 | ASSQGAYNEQF
TRBJ2-1 | TRBV5-1 | ASSGGSGSSYNEQF
TRBJ2-2 | TRBV9 | ASSVFLNPNTGELF
TRBJ1-1 | TRBV2 | ASLSGAFRTNPF
TRBJ2-3 | TRBV6-6 | ASSYSGLAYTDTQY
TRBJ2-3 | TRBV5-1 | ASSLQGLVGLTDTQY
TRBJ1-2 | TRBV29-1 | SVESQGAGGYT
TRBJ1-1 | TRBV2 | ASSKRGTGEAF
TRBJ2-2 | TRBV28 | ASRQTGTLNTGELF
TRBJ1-2 | TRBV18 | ASSPGESGYT
TRBJ1-5 | TRBV19 | AIGPGGIGNQPQH
TRBJ2-7 | TRBV2 | AGAGGAWASEQY
TRBJ2-5 | TRBV18 | ASSPPDTFMETQY
TRBJ2-3 | TRBV4-3 | ASSHLLAGPSTDTQY
TRBJ2-4 | TRBV19 | ASSIARNIQY
TRBJ2-1 | TRBV11-2 | ASSLARRGLAAYNEQF
TRBJ1-1 | TRBV16 | ATSRGLGQAERGTEAF
TRBJ2-3 | TRBV2 | ASNIAGSTDTQY
TRBJ2-2 | TRBV19 | ASSPGQGGTGELF
TRBJ2-3 | TRBV25-1 | ASSETSGPDTQY
TRBJ2-1 | TRBV6-6 | ASSSRRLLYNEQF
TRBJ2-1 | TRBV7-9 | ASSFSRGRIEQF
TRBJ2-2 | TRBV28 | ASSLHRSNTGELF
TRBJ1-4 | TRBV28 | ASSTGATNEKLF
TRBJ2-1 | TRBV5-1 | ASSLEAGGEDNEQF
TRBJ2-3 | TRBV5-1 | ASSLQGTDTQY
TRBJ2-7 | TRBV5-4 | ASSSEGGAREQY
TRBJ1-1 | TRBV28 | ASSFQGVDTEAF
TRBJ2-1 | TRBV7-8 | ASSLAGAGYNEQF
TRBJ2-2 | TRBV5-6 | ASSSYPGELF